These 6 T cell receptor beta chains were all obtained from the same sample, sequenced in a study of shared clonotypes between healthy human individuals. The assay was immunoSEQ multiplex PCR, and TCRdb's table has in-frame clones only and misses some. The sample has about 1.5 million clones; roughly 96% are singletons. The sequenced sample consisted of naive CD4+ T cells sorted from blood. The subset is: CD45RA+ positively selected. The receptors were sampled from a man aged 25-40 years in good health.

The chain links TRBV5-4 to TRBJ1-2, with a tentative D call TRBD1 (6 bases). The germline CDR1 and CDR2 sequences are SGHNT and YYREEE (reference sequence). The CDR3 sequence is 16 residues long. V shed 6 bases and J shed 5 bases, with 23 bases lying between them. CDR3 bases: TGTGCCAGCACCACAAACGGGGGCCGACAGCCGTATGGCTACACCTTC. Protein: CASTTNGGRQPYGYTF.

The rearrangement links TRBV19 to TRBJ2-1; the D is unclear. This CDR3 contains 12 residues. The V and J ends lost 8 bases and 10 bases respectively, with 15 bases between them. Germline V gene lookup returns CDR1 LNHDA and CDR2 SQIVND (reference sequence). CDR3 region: CASGLLGREQFF. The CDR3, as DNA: TGTGCCAGTGGCCTGCTTGGGCGGGAGCAGTTCTTC.

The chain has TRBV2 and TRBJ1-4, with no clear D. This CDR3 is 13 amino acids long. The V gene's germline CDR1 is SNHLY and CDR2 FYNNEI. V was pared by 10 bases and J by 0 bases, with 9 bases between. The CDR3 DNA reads TGTGCCACCCATCTGTCAACTAATGAAAAACTGTTTTTT. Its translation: CATHLSTNEKLFF.

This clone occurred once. CDR3 in amino acids: CASSWRDRQETQYF. The CDR3 DNA sequence: TGTGCCAGCAGCTGGCGGGACAGACAAGAGACCCAGTACTTC. The chain employs TRBV5-6 and TRBJ2-5; D is possibly TRBD1 (7 bases). This CDR3 has 14 residues. The V and J ends lost 3 bases and 2 bases respectively, with 11 bases between them. The V gene's germline CDR1 is SGHDT and CDR2 YYEEEE.

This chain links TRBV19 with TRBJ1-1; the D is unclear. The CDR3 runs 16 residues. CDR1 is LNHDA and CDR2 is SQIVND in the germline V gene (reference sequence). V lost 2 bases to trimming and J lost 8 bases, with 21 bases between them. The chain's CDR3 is CASSIRADLTPNEAFF. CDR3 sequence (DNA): TGTGCCAGTAGTATAAGGGCAGACCTGACCCCCAACGAAGCTTTCTTT.

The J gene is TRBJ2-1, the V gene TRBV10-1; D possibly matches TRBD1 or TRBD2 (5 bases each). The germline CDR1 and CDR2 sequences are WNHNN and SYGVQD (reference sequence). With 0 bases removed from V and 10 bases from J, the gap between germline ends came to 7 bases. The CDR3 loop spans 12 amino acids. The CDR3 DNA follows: TGCGCCAGCAGTGAGTCTCGGGGCGAGCAGTTCTTC. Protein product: CASSESRGEQFF.